This TCR beta chain was retrieved from a study of cytomegalovirus exposure and HLA in healthy donors. The study, taken as a whole, reports: Most observed TCR sequences were rare, whereas some public TCRs were detected in many donors. The listing of roughly 160 TCR beta chains classed them as cytomegalovirus-associated.

Turning to this clone: Its antigen is not identified.

CDR3 length equals 17 residues. Trimming cost V 4 bases and J 4 bases; bases outside gene matches: 13. Per the germline V gene, CDR1 is SGDLS and CDR2 is YYNGEE. The PCR had 60 Vbeta and 13 Jbeta primers. The method was immunoSEQ multiplex PCR; TCRdb's version includes in-frame clones alone and lacks a portion of them. This sample has 150,000 or so clones; over 65% occur once, and the top ten carry about 13%. The receptor was derived from a man aged 35 to 55 in good health and CMV-seropositive. The sequencing sample was made of PBMCs. This chain uses TRBV9 with TRBJ2-1; 8 bases are a match to TRBD1. CDR3 coding DNA: TGTGCCAGCAGCACGTGGGACAGGCCTTACCCTTACAATGAGCAGTTCTTC. Translation gives CASSTWDRPYPYNEQFF.